The rows below give T cell receptor beta chains drawn from one sample of a study of beta chain features in type 1 diabetes. Profiled with immunoSEQ multiplex PCR; TCRdb holds only in-frame clones, not every one. The sample records a few hundred thousand clones, around 16% being singletons. The material sequenced was naive CD4+ T cells from blood. The receptors derive from a man aged 25-45 years with type 1 diabetes. Both conserved end residues are part of each CDR3. D genes are given only for firm matches. Clone sizes are given selectively: once, few, many, or a class where the clone is expanded.

clone_size	v_call	d_call	j_call	cdr3_length	cdr3_nt	cdr3_aa
NA	TRBV6-1	TRBD2	TRBJ2-5	15	TGTGCCAGCAGACGGACTAGCGGGATCCAAGAGACCCAGTACTTC	CASRRTSGIQETQYF
NA	TRBV9	NA	TRBJ2-5	14	TGTGCCAGCAGCGTAGAGGCTAGCTGGGAGACCCAGTACTTC	CASSVEASWETQYF
NA	TRBV5-4	NA	TRBJ2-1	14	TGTGCCAGCGCCGAGACGGGGTCCTACAATGAGCAGTTCTTC	CASAETGSYNEQFF
few	TRBV7-3	NA	TRBJ2-2	15	TGTGCCAGCAGCTTAACTTGGGGAAACACCGGGGAGCTGTTTTTT	CASSLTWGNTGELFF
NA	TRBV7-2	NA	TRBJ2-1	15	TGTGCCAGCAGCCCCCGGGGACCTCCCTTCAATGAGCAGTTCTTC	CASSPRGPPFNEQFF
NA	TRBV28	NA	TRBJ1-2	14	TGTGCCAGCAGTTTTGGTACAGAGAACTATGGCTACACCTTC	CASSFGTENYGYTF
NA	TRBV29-1	TRBD1	TRBJ2-5	16	TGCAGCGCACGACCTACGGACAGGGGGTACCAAGAGACCCAGTACTTC	CSARPTDRGYQETQYF
NA	TRBV5-1	TRBD1	TRBJ1-2	14	TGCGCCAGCAGAGAGGGACAGGGAAACTATGGCTACACCTTC	CASREGQGNYGYTF
NA	TRBV27	NA	TRBJ2-5	16	TGTGCCAGCAGTTTGGGGCTGGTAGGCCCCGGAGAGACCCAGTACTTC	CASSLGLVGPGETQYF
NA	TRBV4-3	NA	TRBJ2-2	15	TGCGCCAGCAGCCAAGGAGGACACAACACCGGGGAGCTGTTTTTT	CASSQGGHNTGELFF
few	TRBV7-9	NA	TRBJ2-3	14	TGTGCCATTCCCCTCAGGTCTAGCACAGATACGCAGTATTTT	CAIPLRSSTDTQYF
NA	TRBV6-5	NA	TRBJ2-1	14	TGTGCCAGCAGAACACACGGAGGGGTCAATGAGCAGTTCTTC	CASRTHGGVNEQFF
few	TRBV9	NA	TRBJ2-1	16	TGTGCCAGCAGCGTAGGCGGTAGCGGAAGCTACAATGAGCAGTTCTTC	CASSVGGSGSYNEQFF